This T cell receptor (beta chain) is drawn from a study of T cell changes during pregnancy in multiple sclerosis (dated by TCRdb to the late 2010s). Describing the broader study: The study examined how the T cell repertoire changed over the course of pregnancy in women with multiple sclerosis.

V gives up 5 bases and J gives up 2 bases, and the segment between their germline ends measures 4 bases. The CDR3 sequence holds 12 residues, the cysteine and phenylalanine included. The kept DNA is CDR3 alone, 36 bases in frame from the first base. CDR1 and CDR2 are read off the germline V gene (reference sequence) as SEHNR and FQNEAQ. The library was produced with the immunoSEQ multiplex PCR assay. TCRdb retrieved this table from immuneACCESS and kept in-frame rearrangements only. Not all clones are present; in checked studies, unresolved V genes account for under half, and no reason is known for the remainder. The sample records 85,000 to 100,000 clones, under 95% of which are singletons. The ten largest clonotypes hold around 0.99% of the sample. Points on this clone: Its specific antigen is unknown. Per-base quality was not reported, and no clone a single base away is much larger than it.

This sequence was found in a female donor with multiple sclerosis, enrolled in a pregnancy study. The material was peripheral blood, obtained after pregnancy. The V and J genes are TRBV7-9 and TRBJ1-5; the D gene remains uncertain. This receptor has the CDR3 CASSPGNQPQHF. The sequenced DNA is TGTGCCAGCAGCCCCGGCAATCAGCCCCAGCATTTT.